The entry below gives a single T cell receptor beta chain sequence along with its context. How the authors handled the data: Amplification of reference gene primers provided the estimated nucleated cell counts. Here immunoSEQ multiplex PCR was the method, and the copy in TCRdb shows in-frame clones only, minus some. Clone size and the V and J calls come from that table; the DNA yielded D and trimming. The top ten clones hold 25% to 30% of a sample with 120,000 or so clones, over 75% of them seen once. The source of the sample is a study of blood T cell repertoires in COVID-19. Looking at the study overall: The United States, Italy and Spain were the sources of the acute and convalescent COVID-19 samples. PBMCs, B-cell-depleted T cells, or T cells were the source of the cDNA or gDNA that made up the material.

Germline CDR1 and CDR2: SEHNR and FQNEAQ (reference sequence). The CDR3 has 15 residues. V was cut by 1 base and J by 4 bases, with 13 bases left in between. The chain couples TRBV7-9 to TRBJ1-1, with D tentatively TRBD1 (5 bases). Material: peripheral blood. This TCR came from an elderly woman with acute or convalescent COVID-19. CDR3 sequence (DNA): TGTGCCAGCAGCTTAGGATCAGGGAGGAGCACTGAAGCTTTCTTT. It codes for CASSLGSGRSTEAFF. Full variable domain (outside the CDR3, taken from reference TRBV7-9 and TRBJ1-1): DTGVSQNPRHKITKRGQNVTFRCDPISEHNRLYWYRQTLGQGPEFLTYFQNEAQLEKSRLLSDRFSAERPKGSFSTLEIQRTEQGDSAMYLCASSLGSGRSTEAFFGQGTRLTVV.